This T cell receptor beta chain was identified during a study of blood T cell repertoires in COVID-19. The wider study: Samples taken during acute and convalescent COVID-19 were collected in the United States, Italy and Spain. Sources were T cells, B-cell-depleted T cells, or PBMCs; the material itself was cDNA or gDNA.

The CDR3 length is 18 residues. The ends lost 2 bases at V and 5 bases at J; junction bases unmatched: 15. Germline CDR1 is SGHVS and CDR2 is FNYEAQ. Sequencing was performed with immunoSEQ multiplex PCR; in TCRdb, only in-frame clones are kept and a portion is missing. The sample has 200,000 or so clones, about 87% seen once. Participants, 18 to 89 years old, spanned some 23 US areas. All recovered Cohort 3 donors got two negative PCRs, got clearance, or saw symptom resolution. The chain combines TRBV7-6 with TRBJ2-5, with 9 positions matching TRBD1. The sample comprised PBMCs or T cells enriched from blood (not recorded which). The receptor was isolated from a woman in her twenties or thirties who had recovered from COVID-19. CDR3: CASSLRAPTGGFGETQYF. DNA for the CDR3: TGTGCCAGCAGCTTAAGAGCCCCGACAGGGGGGTTTGGGGAGACCCAGTACTTC.